The entry below describes one T cell receptor beta chain. These data are taken from a study of control samples from healthy donors and cancer patients. Data came from immunoSEQ multiplex PCR; TCRdb stores just in-frame clones and leaves some out. The table shows 150,000 to 200,000 clones, with 85% to 90% occurring only once. V was clipped by 1 base and J by 2 bases, with 9 bases between them. There are 14 residues in the CDR3. Germline V gene data show CDR1 as MGHDK and CDR2 as SYGVNS. The TCR originated in a woman in her 50s in good health. V is TRBV25-1 and J is TRBJ2-7; tentative D call: TRBD2 (6 bases). The sequenced sample was blood. CDR3 in amino acids: CASSEFGGTYEQYF. In nucleotides, the CDR3 is TGTGCCAGCAGTGAATTCGGGGGAACCTACGAGCAGTACTTC.